This TCR beta chain was retrieved from a study of T cell changes during pregnancy in multiple sclerosis. TCRdb keeps only in-frame clones here, not all; method: immunoSEQ multiplex PCR. The sample contains roughly 42,000 clones, about 90% of which appear only once. CDR3 length equals 19 residues. In germline, CDR1 is SGHTA, CDR2 FQGNSA. The ends were cut back, 1 base at V and 0 bases at J, with 19 bases in the middle. The sample in question was CD4+ T cells from peripheral blood mononuclear cells, obtained in the second trimester of pregnancy. This clonotype was sampled from a female donor in good health, enrolled as a control in a pregnancy study. The chain couples TRBV7-2 to TRBJ2-1, with TRBD2 as a possible D gene (8 bases). The DNA of the CDR3 is TGTGCCAGCAGCTTAGTTAGGGGTAGCGGGACAGACTCCTACAATGAGCAGTTCTTC. Encoded protein: CASSLVRGSGTDSYNEQFF.